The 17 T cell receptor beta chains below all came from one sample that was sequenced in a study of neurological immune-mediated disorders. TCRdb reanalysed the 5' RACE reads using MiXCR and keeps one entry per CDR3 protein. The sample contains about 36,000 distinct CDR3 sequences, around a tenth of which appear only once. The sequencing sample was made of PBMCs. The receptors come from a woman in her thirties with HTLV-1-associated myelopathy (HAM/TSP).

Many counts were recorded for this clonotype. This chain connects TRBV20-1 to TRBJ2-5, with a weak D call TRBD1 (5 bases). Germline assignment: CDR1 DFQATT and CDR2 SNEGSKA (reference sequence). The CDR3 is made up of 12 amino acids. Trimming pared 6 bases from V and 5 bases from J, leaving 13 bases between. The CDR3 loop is CSAVGQGETQYF. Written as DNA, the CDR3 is TGCAGTGCCGTCGGGCAGGGTGAGACCCAGTACTTC.

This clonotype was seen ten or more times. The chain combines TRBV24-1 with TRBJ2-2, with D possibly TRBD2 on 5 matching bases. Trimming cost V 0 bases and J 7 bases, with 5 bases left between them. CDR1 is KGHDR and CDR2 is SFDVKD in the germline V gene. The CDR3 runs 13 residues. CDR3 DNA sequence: TGTGCCACCAGTGATTTGGAGGGCGGGGAGCTGTTTTTT. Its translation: CATSDLEGGELFF.

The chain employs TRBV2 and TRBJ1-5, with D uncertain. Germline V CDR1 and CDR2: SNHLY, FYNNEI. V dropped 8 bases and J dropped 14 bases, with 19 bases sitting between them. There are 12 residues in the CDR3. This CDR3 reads CASGYSNQHKHF. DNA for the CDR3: TGTGCCAGCGGATATAGCAATCAGCACAAGCATTTT.

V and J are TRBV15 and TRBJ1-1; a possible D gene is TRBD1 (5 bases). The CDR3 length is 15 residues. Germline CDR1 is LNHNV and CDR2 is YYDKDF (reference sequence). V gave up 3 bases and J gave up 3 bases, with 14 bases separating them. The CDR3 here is CATSRMARVDTEAFF. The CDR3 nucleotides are TGTGCCACCAGCAGGATGGCCAGGGTGGACACTGAAGCTTTCTTT.

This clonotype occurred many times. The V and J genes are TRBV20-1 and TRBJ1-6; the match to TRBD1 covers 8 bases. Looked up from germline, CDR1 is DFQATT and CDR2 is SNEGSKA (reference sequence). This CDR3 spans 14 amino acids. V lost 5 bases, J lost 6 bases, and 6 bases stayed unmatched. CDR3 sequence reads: CSARRDRINSPLHF. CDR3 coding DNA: TGCAGTGCTCGCCGGGACAGGATTAATTCACCCCTCCACTTT.

The CDR3 DNA is TGCGCCAGCAAAGTAGGGACAGGGTCCACTGAAGCTTTCTTT. Translated: CASKVGTGSTEAFF. V usage is TRBV5-1 and J usage is TRBJ1-1; 9 nucleotides line up with TRBD1. Per germline, CDR1 SGHRS and CDR2 YFSETQ. The CDR3 is 14 amino acids. Unmatched junction bases numbered 7, after V lost 6 bases and J lost 4 bases. Looking up the rest from reference TRBV5-1 and TRBJ1-1 gives the full variable domain: KAGVTQTPRYLIKTRGQQVTLSCSPISGHRSVSWYQQTPGQGLQFLFEYFSETQRNKGNFPGRFSGRQFSNSRSEMNVSTLELGDSALYLCASKVGTGSTEAFFGQGTRLTVV.

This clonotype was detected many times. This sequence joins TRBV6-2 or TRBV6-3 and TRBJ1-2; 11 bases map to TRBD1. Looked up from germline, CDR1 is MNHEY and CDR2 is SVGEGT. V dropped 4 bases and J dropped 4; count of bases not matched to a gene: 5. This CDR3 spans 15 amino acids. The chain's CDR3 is CASSSGTGGSYGYTF. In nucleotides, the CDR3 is TGTGCCAGCAGTTCCGGGACAGGGGGTAGCTATGGCTACACCTTC.

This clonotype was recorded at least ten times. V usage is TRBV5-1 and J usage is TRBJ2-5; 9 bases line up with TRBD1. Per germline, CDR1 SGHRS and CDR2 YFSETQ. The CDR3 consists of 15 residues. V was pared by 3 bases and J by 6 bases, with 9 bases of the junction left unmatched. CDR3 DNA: TGCGCCAGCAGCTGGGGGGACAGGGATGAGAAGACCCAGTACTTC. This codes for CASSWGDRDEKTQYF.

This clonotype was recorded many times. For the CDR3, the DNA is TGCGCCAGCAGCGTGCAGGGGGTCGGCACAGATACGCAGTATTTT. Protein: CASSVQGVGTDTQYF. The J gene is TRBJ2-3, the V gene TRBV5-1, with TRBD1 matching over 7 bases. The CDR3 contains 15 residues. Germline values: CDR1 SGHRS, CDR2 YFSETQ. Germline trimming cut 4 bases from V and 1 base from J; bases unmatched to any gene: 6. Variable domain in full (rest from reference TRBV5-1 and TRBJ2-3): KAGVTQTPRYLIKTRGQQVTLSCSPISGHRSVSWYQQTPGQGLQFLFEYFSETQRNKGNFPGRFSGRQFSNSRSEMNVSTLELGDSALYLCASSVQGVGTDTQYFGPGTRLTVL.

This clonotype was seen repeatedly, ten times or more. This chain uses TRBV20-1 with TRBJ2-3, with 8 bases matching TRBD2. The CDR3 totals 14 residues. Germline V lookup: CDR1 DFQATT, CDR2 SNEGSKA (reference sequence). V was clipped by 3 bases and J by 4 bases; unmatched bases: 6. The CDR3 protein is CSARRAGASDTQYF. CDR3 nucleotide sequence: TGCAGTGCTAGGCGAGCGGGGGCCTCAGATACGCAGTATTTT.

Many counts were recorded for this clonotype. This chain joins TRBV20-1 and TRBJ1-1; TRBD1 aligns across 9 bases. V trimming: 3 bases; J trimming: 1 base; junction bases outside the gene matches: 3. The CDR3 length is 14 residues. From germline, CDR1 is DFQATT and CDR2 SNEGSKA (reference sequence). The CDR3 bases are TGCAGTGCTAGGACAGGGGGTCCGAACACTGAAGCTTTCTTT. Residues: CSARTGGPNTEAFF.

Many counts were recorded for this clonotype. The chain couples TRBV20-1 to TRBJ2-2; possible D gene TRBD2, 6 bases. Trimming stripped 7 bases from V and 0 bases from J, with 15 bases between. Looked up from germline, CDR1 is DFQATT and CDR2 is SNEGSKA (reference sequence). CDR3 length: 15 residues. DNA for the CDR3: TGCAGTGTCATCGGAGGGAAGGCGAACACCGGGGAGCTGTTTTTT. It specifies CSVIGGKANTGELFF.

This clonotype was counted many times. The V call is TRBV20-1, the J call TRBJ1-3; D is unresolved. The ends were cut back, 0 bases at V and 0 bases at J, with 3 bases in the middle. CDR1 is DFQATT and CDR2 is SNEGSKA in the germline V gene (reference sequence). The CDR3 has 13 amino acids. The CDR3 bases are TGCAGTGCTAGAGATTACTCTGGAAACACCATATATTTT. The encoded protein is CSARDYSGNTIYF.

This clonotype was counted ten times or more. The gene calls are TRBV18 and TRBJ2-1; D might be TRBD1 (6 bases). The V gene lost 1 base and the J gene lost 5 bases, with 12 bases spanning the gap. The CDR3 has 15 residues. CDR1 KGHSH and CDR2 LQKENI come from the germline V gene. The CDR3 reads CASSPRDTAHNEQFF. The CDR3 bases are TGTGCCAGCTCACCACGGGACACAGCGCACAATGAGCAGTTCTTC.

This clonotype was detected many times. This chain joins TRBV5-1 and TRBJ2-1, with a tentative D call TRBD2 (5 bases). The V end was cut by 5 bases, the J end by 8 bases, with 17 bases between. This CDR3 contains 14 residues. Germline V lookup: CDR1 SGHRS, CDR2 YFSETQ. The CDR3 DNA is TGCGCCAGCAGTGCGGGTTTTCTCGTCGATGAGCAGTTCTTC. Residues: CASSAGFLVDEQFF.

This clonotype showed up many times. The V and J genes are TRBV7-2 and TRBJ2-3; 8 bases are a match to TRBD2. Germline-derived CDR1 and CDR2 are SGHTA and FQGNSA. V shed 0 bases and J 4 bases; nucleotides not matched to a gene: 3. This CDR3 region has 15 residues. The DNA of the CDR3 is TGTGCCAGCAGCTTAGCCGGGGGGGTGCCAGATACGCAGTATTTT. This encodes CASSLAGGVPDTQYF.

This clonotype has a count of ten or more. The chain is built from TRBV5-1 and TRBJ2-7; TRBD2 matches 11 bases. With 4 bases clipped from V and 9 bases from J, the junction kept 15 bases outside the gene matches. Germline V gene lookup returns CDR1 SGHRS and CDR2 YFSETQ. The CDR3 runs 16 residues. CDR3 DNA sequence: TGCGCCAGCAGCGGATCCAAACCCCTAGCGGGGGGAGTGCAGTACTTC. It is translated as CASSGSKPLAGGVQYF.